The clone carrying this T cell receptor (beta chain) was picked up a small number of times. Its cognate antigen is unknown. This sample is part of a study of T cell repertoires in cytomegalovirus infection. Germline assignment: CDR1 SNHLY and CDR2 FYNNEI. The CDR3 is 17 amino acids. The J segment lost 0 bases and the V segment lost 7 bases, leaving 6 bases of the junction unmatched. TCRdb itself ran the reads through MiXCR, one entry per CDR3 protein. This sample has 100,000 to 150,000 distinct CDR3 sequences, with 20% to 30% found just once. What was sequenced was PBMCs, sequenced either directly or after in vitro stimulation (not recorded which). The chain joins TRBV2 to TRBJ2-4, with 13 bases aligning to TRBD2. The receptor's source is a human donor in good health (CMV status not recorded). Some clones in this sample may be carry-over from other donors' samples. Here the CDR3 DNA reads TGTGCCAGCATAGGACTAGCGGGAGAACTAGCCAAAAACATTCAGTACTTC. This gives the protein CASIGLAGELAKNIQYF.